One and the same sample provided the 15 T cell receptor beta chains below, sequenced in a study of T cell responses to AZD1222 COVID-19 vaccine. Clones were read by immunoSEQ multiplex PCR, and TCRdb kept only the in-frame ones, dropping some. The table includes 85,000 to 130,000 clones, more than 75% detected once. Sample: peripheral blood, taken on day 0 of AZD1222 vaccination. The receptors stem from an adult in good health.

The chain carries TRBV18 and TRBJ1-1, with D hard to call. V shed 6 bases and J shed 1 base, with 12 bases lying between them. Germline V gives CDR1 KGHSH, CDR2 LQKENI. The CDR3 consists of 14 residues. As DNA, the CDR3 is TGTGCCAGCTCGCGAAGGAACCAGAACACTGAAGCTTTCTTT. Translated, it gives CASSRRNQNTEAFF.

J is TRBJ2-1 and V is TRBV4-2, with 10 bases fitting TRBD2. This CDR3 comprises 18 residues. The trim removed 1 base at V and 4 bases at J, leaving 10 bases unmatched. The germline gives CDR1 LGHNA, CDR2 YNFKEQ. For the CDR3, the DNA is TGTGCCAGCAGCCAAGGCCACACTAGCGGGGTGGTTTACAATGAGCAGTTCTTC. Translation gives CASSQGHTSGVVYNEQFF.

This clone showed up just once. J is TRBJ1-2 and V is TRBV7-2; TRBD1 might be the D (5 bases). Trimming pared 5 bases from V and 0 bases from J, leaving 10 bases between. The germline gives CDR1 SGHTA, CDR2 FQGNSA. This CDR3 contains 14 residues. CDR3 nucleotide sequence: TGTGCCAGCAGCCCGGGACTCACTAACTATGGCTACACCTTC. Translating it yields CASSPGLTNYGYTF. The full variable domain, in which reference TRBV7-2 and TRBJ1-2 provide the parts outside the CDR3, is GAGVSQSPSNKVTEKGKDVELRCDPISGHTALYWYRQSLGQGLEFLIYFQGNSAPDKSGLPSDRFSAERTGGSVSTLTIQRTQQEDSAVYLCASSPGLTNYGYTFGSGTRLTVV.

The V call is TRBV6-5, the J call TRBJ2-7, with D perhaps TRBD2 (5 bases). The CDR3 loop spans 13 amino acids. CDR1 is MNHEY, CDR2 SVGAGI, per germline. V shed 7 bases and J shed 3 bases, with 13 bases lying between them. In DNA, the CDR3 is TGTGCCAGCACACCTCCACGGGACTACGAGCAGTACTTC. It codes for CASTPPRDYEQYF.

This sequence joins TRBV6-2 or TRBV6-3 and TRBJ2-2, with TRBD1 matching over 9 bases. With V trimmed by 6 bases and J by 5 bases, 7 bases remained unmatched. Germline V gives CDR1 MNHEY, CDR2 SVGEGT. The CDR3 contains 15 residues. The DNA of the CDR3 is TGTGCCAGCAGCCCACAGGGACAGGGTACCGGGGAGCTGTTTTTT. Translating it yields CASSPQGQGTGELFF.

V gene TRBV5-5 combines with J gene TRBJ1-2; D gene uncertain. The CDR3 spans 15 residues. V lost 4 bases to trimming and J lost 4 bases, with 17 bases between them. CDR1 and CDR2 (germline): SGHKS, YYEKEE (reference sequence). CDR3 DNA sequence: TGTGCCAGCAGCCCACCTTGGCGGAACTTCTATGGCTACACCTTC. It translates to CASSPPWRNFYGYTF.

The V gene is TRBV6-1, the J gene TRBJ1-4, with D possibly being TRBD1 (6 bases). V was clipped by 2 bases and J by 8 bases, with 15 bases between them. This CDR3 is built from 15 residues. Germline values: CDR1 MNHNS, CDR2 SASEGT. This CDR3 reads CASSESRGFGEKLFF. The CDR3, as DNA: TGTGCCAGCAGTGAATCCAGGGGATTTGGAGAAAAACTGTTTTTT.

V and J are TRBV5-5 and TRBJ2-3; D not resolved. Germline V CDR1 and CDR2: SGHKS, YYEKEE (reference sequence). Trimming stripped 3 bases from V and 1 base from J, with 15 bases between. This CDR3 is built from 16 residues. The CDR3 reads CASSYSGQRGTDTQYF. The CDR3 nucleotides read TGTGCCAGCAGCTACTCGGGCCAACGGGGCACAGATACGCAGTATTTT.

This clone came up once. CDR3 sequence: CASSSRVNRGLNTEAFF. The CDR3 nucleotides read TGTGCCAGCAGCTCCAGAGTGAACAGGGGACTAAACACTGAAGCTTTCTTT. The chain carries TRBV7-2 and TRBJ1-1, with 7 bases matching TRBD1. Looked up from germline, CDR1 is SGHTA and CDR2 is FQGNSA. V trimming: 4 bases; J trimming: 2 bases; junction bases outside the gene matches: 13. The CDR3 totals 17 residues.

This clone has more than one count but fewer than ten. The chain has TRBV27 and TRBJ1-3, with D unclear. The CDR3 totals 15 residues. V was trimmed by 1 base and J by 0 bases, leaving 7 bases between them. CDR1 and CDR2 (germline): MNHEY, SMNVEV (reference sequence). This chain's CDR3 is CASSLFLNSGNTIYF. In DNA, the CDR3 is TGTGCCAGCAGTTTATTCCTGAACTCTGGAAACACCATATATTTT.

This clone occurred once. The gene calls are TRBV7-2 and TRBJ2-2; D ambiguous. The CDR3 extends over 14 amino acids. With 0 bases removed from V and 0 bases from J, the gap between germline ends came to 2 bases. Germline-derived CDR1 and CDR2 are SGHTA and FQGNSA. The CDR3 spells CASSLAANTGELFF. In DNA, the CDR3 is TGTGCCAGCAGCTTAGCGGCGAACACCGGGGAGCTGTTTTTT.

A single count supports this clone. The CDR3, as DNA: TGTGCCAGCAGTTACGGTCTAAACTATGGCTACACCTTC. Translated: CASSYGLNYGYTF. The rearrangement joins TRBV6-2 or TRBV6-3 to TRBJ1-2, with unresolved D. The germline V and J ends were trimmed by 2 bases and 2 bases, with 6 bases remaining between them. Germline CDR1 is MNHEY and CDR2 is SVGEGT. The CDR3 extends over 13 amino acids.

The chain is built from TRBV12-3 or TRBV12-4 and TRBJ2-3; 8 bases line up with TRBD1. This CDR3 is 13 amino acids long. Trimming took 10 bases from V and 5 from J; bases not matched to a gene: 8. CDR3 DNA: TGTGCCACCTCGGACAGGGCAAAAGATACGCAGTATTTT. Amino acids: CATSDRAKDTQYF.

V and J are TRBV5-4 and TRBJ1-3, with D possibly TRBD1 on 5 matching bases. V was trimmed by 1 base and J by 1 base, leaving 12 bases between them. This CDR3 has 16 residues. Germline CDR1 SGHNT, CDR2 YYREEE (reference sequence). CDR3 in DNA: TGTGCCAGCAGCTTGCCCCAGGGTCCATCTGGAAACACCATATATTTT. It specifies CASSLPQGPSGNTIYF.

The chain uses TRBV10-3 and TRBJ1-2; 7 bases line up with TRBD1. Germline values: CDR1 ENHRY, CDR2 SYGVKD. V trimming: 9 bases; J trimming: 8 bases; junction bases outside the gene matches: 15. The CDR3 runs to 14 residues. For the CDR3, the DNA is TGTGCCATAGGACAGGAAGGGAGTCTGGGGGGCTACACCTTC. This sequence encodes CAIGQEGSLGGYTF.